This record covers a single TCR beta chain. The antigen remains unidentified. Time point meaning: new active TB diagnosis, blood taken before or within 7 days of starting treatment. HIV-seronegative South African adults aged 18 years or older had newly diagnosed active tuberculosis. Unsorted cryopreserved PBMC were sequenced, averaging around 100,000 T cells per clinical donor. V was shortened by 5 bases and J by 10 bases, with 17 bases between the two germline ends. Germline V gene sequence: CDR1 SNHLY, CDR2 FYNNEI. The length of the CDR3 is 14 residues. Here immunoSEQ multiplex PCR was the method, and the copy in TCRdb shows in-frame clones only, minus some. The sample has tens of thousands of clones, 86% seen once. The data were obtained in a study of T cells in tuberculosis. The wider study: IGRA-negative adolescents, IGRA-positive adolescents with latent tuberculosis and adults with active tuberculosis formed this South African cohort.

Study-level results: A GMM-specific repertoire classifier reached around 85% accuracy, AUROC about 0.9.

The sequence came from an adult with tuberculosis. The chain employs TRBV2 and TRBJ1-4; D gene uncertain. Specimen: PBMCs, collected at tuberculosis diagnosis. The CDR3 here is CASSYALGGGKLFF. The CDR3 nucleotides read TGTGCCAGCAGTTATGCCCTCGGAGGTGGAAAACTGTTTTTT.